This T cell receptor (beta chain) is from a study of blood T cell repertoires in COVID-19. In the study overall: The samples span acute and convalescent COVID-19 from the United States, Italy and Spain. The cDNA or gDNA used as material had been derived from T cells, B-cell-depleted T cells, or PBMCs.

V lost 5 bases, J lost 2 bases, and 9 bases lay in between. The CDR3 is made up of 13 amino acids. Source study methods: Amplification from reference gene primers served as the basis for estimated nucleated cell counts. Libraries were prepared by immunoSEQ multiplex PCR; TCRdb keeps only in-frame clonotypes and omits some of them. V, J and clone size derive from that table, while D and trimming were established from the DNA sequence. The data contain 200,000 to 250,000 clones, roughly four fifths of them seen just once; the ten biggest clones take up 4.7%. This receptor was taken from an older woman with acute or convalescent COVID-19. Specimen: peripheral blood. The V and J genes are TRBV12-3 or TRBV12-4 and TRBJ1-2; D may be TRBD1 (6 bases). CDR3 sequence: CASSVDRNYGYTF. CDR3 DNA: TGTGCCAGCAGTGTCGACAGGAACTATGGCTACACCTTC.